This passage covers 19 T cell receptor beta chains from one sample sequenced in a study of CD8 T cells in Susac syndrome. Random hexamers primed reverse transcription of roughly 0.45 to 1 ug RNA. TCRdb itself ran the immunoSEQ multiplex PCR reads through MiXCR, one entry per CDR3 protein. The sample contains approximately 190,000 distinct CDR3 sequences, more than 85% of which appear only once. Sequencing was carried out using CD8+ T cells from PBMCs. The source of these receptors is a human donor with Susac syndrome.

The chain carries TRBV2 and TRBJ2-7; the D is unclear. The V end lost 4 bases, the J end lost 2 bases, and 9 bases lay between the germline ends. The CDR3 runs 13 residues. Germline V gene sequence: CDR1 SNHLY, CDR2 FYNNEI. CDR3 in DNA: TGTGCCAGCAGTGTCGTGGTAACCTACGAGCAGTACTTC. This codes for CASSVVVTYEQYF. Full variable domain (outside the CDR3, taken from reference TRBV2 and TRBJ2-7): EPEVTQTPSHQVTQMGQEVILRCVPISNHLYFYWYRQILGQKVEFLVSFYNNEISEKSEIFDDQFSVERPDGSNFTLKIRSTKLEDSAMYFCASSVVVTYEQYFGPGTRLTVT.

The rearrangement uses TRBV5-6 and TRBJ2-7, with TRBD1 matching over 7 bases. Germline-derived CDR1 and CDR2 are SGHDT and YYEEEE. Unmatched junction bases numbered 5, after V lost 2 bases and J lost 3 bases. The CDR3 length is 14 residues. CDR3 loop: CASSFGTEDYEQYF. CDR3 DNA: TGTGCCAGCAGCTTCGGGACAGAAGACTACGAGCAGTACTTC.

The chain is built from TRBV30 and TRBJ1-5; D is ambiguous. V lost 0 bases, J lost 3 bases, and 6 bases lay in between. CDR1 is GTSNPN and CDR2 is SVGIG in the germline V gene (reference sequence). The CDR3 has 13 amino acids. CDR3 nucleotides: TGTGCCTGGAGTGTAGCTCCCAATCAGCCCCAGCATTTT. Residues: CAWSVAPNQPQHF.

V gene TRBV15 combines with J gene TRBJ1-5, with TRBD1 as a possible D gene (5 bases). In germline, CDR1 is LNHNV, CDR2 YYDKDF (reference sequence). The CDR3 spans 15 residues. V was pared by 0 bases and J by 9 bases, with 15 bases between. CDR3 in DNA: TGTGCCACCAGCAGAGATCGGACCGGGGGTCGGCCCCAGCATTTT. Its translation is CATSRDRTGGRPQHF.

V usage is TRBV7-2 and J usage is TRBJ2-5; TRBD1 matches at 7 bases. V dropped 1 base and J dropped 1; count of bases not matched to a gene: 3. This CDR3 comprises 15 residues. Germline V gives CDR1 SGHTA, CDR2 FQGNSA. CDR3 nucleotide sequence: TGTGCCAGCAGCTTAGAGCACAGGGGCCAAGAGACCCAGTACTTC. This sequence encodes CASSLEHRGQETQYF.

This chain's CDR3 is CASSKGQTSNQPQHF. In DNA form, the CDR3 reads TGTGCCAGCAGCAAGGGACAGACTAGCAATCAGCCCCAGCATTTT. The chain has TRBV7-9 and TRBJ1-5; 7 bases fit TRBD1. Germline-derived CDR1 and CDR2 are SEHNR and FQNEAQ (reference sequence). The V segment lost 5 bases and the J segment 0 bases; nucleotides outside the gene matches: 4. The CDR3 loop spans 15 amino acids.

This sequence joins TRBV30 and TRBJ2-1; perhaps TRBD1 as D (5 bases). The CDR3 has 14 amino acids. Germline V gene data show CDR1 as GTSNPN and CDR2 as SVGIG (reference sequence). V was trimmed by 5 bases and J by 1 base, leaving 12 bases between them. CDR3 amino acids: CAWAGFGSYNEQFF. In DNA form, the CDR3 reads TGTGCCTGGGCAGGGTTTGGGTCCTACAATGAGCAGTTCTTC.

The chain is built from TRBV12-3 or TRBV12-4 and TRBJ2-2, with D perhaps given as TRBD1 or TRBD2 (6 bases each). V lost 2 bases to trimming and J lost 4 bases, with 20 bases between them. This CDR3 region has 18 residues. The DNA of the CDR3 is TGTGCCAGCAGTTTATGGGTTAGTGTACAGGGAGGCACCGGGGAGCTGTTTTTT. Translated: CASSLWVSVQGGTGELFF.

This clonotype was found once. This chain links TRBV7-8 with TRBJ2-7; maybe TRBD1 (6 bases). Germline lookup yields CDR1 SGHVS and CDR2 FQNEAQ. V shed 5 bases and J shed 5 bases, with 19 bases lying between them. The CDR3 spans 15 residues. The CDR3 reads CASSKTWAGVNEQYF. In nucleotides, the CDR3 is TGTGCCAGCAGCAAGACTTGGGCAGGGGTAAACGAGCAGTACTTC.

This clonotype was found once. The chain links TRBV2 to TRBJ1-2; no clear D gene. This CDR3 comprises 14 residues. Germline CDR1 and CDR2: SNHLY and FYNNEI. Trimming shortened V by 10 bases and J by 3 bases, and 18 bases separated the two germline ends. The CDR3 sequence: CATETTEVDYGYTF. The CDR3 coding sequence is TGTGCCACCGAAACTACAGAGGTAGACTATGGCTACACCTTC.

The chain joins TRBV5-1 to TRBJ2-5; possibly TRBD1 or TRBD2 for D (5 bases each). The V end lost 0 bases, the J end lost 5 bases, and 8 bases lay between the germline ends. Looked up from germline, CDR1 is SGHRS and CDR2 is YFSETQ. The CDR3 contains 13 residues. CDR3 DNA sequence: TGCGCCAGCAGCTTGGTCGGGACGGAGACCCAGTACTTC. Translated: CASSLVGTETQYF. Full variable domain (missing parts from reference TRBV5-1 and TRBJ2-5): KAGVTQTPRYLIKTRGQQVTLSCSPISGHRSVSWYQQTPGQGLQFLFEYFSETQRNKGNFPGRFSGRQFSNSRSEMNVSTLELGDSALYLCASSLVGTETQYFGPGTRLLVL.

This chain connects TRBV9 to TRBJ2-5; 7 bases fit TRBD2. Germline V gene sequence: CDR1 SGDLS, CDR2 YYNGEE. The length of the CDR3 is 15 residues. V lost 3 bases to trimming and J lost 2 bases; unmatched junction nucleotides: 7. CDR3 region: CASSGGLLKQETQYF. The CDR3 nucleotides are TGTGCCAGCAGCGGGGGACTACTTAAACAAGAGACCCAGTACTTC.

This CDR3 reads CASSRGFVAEAFF. CDR3 in DNA: TGTGCCAGCTCACGAGGGTTCGTGGCTGAAGCTTTCTTT. The chain recombines TRBV18 with TRBJ1-1; D is unresolved. CDR1 and CDR2 from the germline V gene are KGHSH and LQKENI. This CDR3 spans 13 amino acids. Trimming removed 4 bases at V and 6 bases at J, with 12 bases between.

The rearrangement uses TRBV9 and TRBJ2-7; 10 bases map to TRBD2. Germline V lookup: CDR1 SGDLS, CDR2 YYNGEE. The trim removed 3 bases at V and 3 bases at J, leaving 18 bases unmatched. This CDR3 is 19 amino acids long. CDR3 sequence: CASSATSSGLAGGHYEQYF. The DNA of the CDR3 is TGTGCCAGCAGCGCCACTTCGAGCGGGTTAGCGGGAGGCCACTACGAGCAGTACTTC. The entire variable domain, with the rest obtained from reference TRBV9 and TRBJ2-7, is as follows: DSGVTQTPKHLITATGQRVTLRCSPRSGDLSVYWYQQSLDQGLQFLIQYYNGEERAKGNILERFSAQQFPDLHSELNLSSLELGDSALYFCASSATSSGLAGGHYEQYFGPGTRLTVT.

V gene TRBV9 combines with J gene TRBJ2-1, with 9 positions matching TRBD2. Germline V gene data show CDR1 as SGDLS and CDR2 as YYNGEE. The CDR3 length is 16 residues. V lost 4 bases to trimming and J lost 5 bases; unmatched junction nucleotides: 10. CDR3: CASSPNPGLADNEQFF. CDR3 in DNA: TGTGCCAGCAGCCCTAACCCGGGACTAGCCGACAATGAGCAGTTCTTC.

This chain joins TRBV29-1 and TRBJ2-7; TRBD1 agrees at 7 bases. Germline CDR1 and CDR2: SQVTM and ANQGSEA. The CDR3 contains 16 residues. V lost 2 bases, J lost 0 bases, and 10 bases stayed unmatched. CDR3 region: CSVEFTTGESSYEQYF. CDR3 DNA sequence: TGCAGCGTTGAATTCACAACAGGGGAAAGCTCCTACGAGCAGTACTTC.

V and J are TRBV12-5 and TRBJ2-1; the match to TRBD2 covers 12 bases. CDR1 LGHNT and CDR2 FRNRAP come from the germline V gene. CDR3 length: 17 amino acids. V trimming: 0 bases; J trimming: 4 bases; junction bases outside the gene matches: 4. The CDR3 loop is CASGLVTSGGPYNEQFF. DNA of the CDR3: TGTGCTAGTGGTTTGGTGACTAGCGGGGGACCTTACAATGAGCAGTTCTTC.

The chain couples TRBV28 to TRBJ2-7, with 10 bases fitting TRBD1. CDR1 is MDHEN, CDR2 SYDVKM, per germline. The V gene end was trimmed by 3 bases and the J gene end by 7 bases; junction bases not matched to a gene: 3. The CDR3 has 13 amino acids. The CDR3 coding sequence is TGTGCCAGCAGTTTTGGGGACAGGGGTGAGCAGTACTTC. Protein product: CASSFGDRGEQYF. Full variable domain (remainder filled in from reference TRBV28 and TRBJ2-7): DVKVTQSSRYLVKRTGEKVFLECVQDMDHENMFWYRQDPGLGLRLIYFSYDVKMKEKGDIPEGYSVSREKKERFSLILESASTNQTSMYLCASSFGDRGEQYFGPGTRLTVT.

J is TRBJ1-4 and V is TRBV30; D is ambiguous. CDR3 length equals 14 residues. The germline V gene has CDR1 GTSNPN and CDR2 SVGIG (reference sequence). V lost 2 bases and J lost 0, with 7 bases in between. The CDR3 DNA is TGTGCCTGGAGTAGTGACACAACTAATGAAAAACTGTTTTTT. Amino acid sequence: CAWSSDTTNEKLFF. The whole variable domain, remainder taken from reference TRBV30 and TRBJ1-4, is SQTIHQWPATLVQPVGSPLSLECTVEGTSNPNLYWYRQAAGRGLQLLFYSVGIGQISSEVPQNLSASRPQDRQFILSSKKLLLSDSGFYLCAWSSDTTNEKLFFGSGTQLSVL.